The text below deals with one T cell receptor beta chain. Germline V gives CDR1 SQVTM, CDR2 ANQGSEA. V lost 4 bases and J 3 bases, leaving 10 bases between the germline ends. The CDR3 consists of 12 residues. This sample is drawn from a study of cytotoxic CD8 clonotypes in ibrutinib-treated CLL. Study at large: Among responders, some 25 were partial and 2 complete; after median roughly 68 months, roughly 14 stayed remitted and 12 progressed. Average yields of approximately 260,000 productive templates and 94,082 productive rearrangements characterized the samples. Response sampling occurred after a median around 11 months of treatment (range 6 to 36).

Using immunoSEQ multiplex PCR, the repertoire was profiled, and TCRdb retains in-frame clones only, with some absent. The repertoire holds roughly 160,000 clones, with roughly 80% as singletons. The sequence derives from a human donor with chronic lymphocytic leukemia. Sequences were derived from PBMCs, sampled after 12 months of ibrutinib treatment. V gene TRBV29-1 combines with J gene TRBJ2-7; D uncertain. CDR3 amino acids: CSVVYRNYEQYF. The DNA for the CDR3 is TGCAGCGTTGTGTACAGAAACTACGAGCAGTACTTC.